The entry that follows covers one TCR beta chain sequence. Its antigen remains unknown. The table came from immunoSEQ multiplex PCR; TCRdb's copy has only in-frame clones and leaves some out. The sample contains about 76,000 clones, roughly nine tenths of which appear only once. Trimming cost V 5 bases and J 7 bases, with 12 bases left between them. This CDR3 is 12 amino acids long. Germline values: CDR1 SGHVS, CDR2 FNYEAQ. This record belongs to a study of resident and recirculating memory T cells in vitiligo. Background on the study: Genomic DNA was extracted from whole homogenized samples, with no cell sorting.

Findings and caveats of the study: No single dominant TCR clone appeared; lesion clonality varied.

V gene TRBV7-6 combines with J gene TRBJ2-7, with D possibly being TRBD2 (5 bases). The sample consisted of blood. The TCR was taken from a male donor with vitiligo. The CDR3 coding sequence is TGTGCCAGCAGCCCCTCTGGAGGAGAGCAGTACTTC. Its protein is CASSPSGGEQYF. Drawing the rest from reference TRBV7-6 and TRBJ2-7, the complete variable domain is GAGVSQSPRYKVTKRGQDVALRCDPISGHVSLYWYRQALGQGPEFLTYFNYEAQQDKSGLPNDRFSAERPEGSISTLTIQRTEQRDSAMYRCASSPSGGEQYFGPGTRLTVT.